The 11 T cell receptor beta chains listed next were all sequenced from one sample in a study of blood T cell repertoires in COVID-19. TCRdb's copy holds only in-frame clones and misses some; the assay was immunoSEQ multiplex PCR. The sample consists of roughly 200,000 clones, approximately 83% of them appearing once. Sequencing was carried out using peripheral blood. Receptors originate from a middle-aged woman with COVID-19, enrolled during active disease.

This sequence joins TRBV29-1 and TRBJ2-7; tentatively, D is TRBD2 (6 bases). Germline loops: CDR1 SQVTM, CDR2 ANQGSEA. Trimming shortened V by 2 bases and J by 3 bases, and 20 bases separated the two germline ends. The CDR3 extends over 16 amino acids. CDR3 nucleotide sequence: TGCAGCGTTGAACGCCGCTCCTCCCGGACTATCTACGAGCAGTACTTC. The encoded protein is CSVERRSSRTIYEQYF.

The chain is built from TRBV4-2 and TRBJ2-3; TRBD1 matches at 12 bases. V trimming: 0 bases; J trimming: 4 bases; junction bases outside the gene matches: 2. CDR1 is LGHNA, CDR2 YNFKEQ, per germline. CDR3 length equals 16 residues. The CDR3 nucleotides are TGTGCCAGCAGCCAAGATGGGACAGGGGGCGCAGATACGCAGTATTTT. It codes for CASSQDGTGGADTQYF.

This chain uses TRBV12-5 with TRBJ2-7, with 8 bases identical to TRBD1. The CDR3 totals 14 residues. From germline, CDR1 is LGHNT and CDR2 FRNRAP. The J segment lost 0 bases and the V segment lost 7 bases, leaving 5 bases of the junction unmatched. The CDR3 DNA reads TGTGCTAGTGCTACCGGGACAGGCTCCTACGAGCAGTACTTC. Translating it yields CASATGTGSYEQYF.

J is TRBJ1-5 and V is TRBV2, with D possibly TRBD1 on 6 matching bases. CDR3 length: 15 residues. V lost 5 bases, J lost 1 base, and 12 bases lay in between. Germline CDR1 SNHLY, CDR2 FYNNEI. The CDR3 protein is CASSRDQGSNQPQHF. DNA for the CDR3: TGTGCCAGCAGTAGGGATCAGGGGAGCAATCAGCCCCAGCATTTT.

This chain uses TRBV6-2 or TRBV6-3 with TRBJ1-2; tentative D call: TRBD1 (6 bases). V was pared by 2 bases and J by 8 bases, with 15 bases between. This CDR3 spans 14 amino acids. CDR1 and CDR2 (germline): MNHEY, SVGEGT. The CDR3 DNA follows: TGTGCCAGCAGTTACCCAGCAGGGGTTCAGGGCTACACCTTC. Translated, it gives CASSYPAGVQGYTF.

The chain uses TRBV6-5 and TRBJ2-3, with 11 nucleotides matching TRBD2. Losses at the gene ends were 10 bases for V and 5 bases for J; bases not matched to a gene: 11. The CDR3 is 15 residues long. CDR1 and CDR2 from the germline V gene are MNHEY and SVGAGI. The CDR3 region is CATSSGRALGDTQYF. In DNA form, the CDR3 reads TGTGCCACAAGTAGCGGGAGGGCCCTGGGAGATACGCAGTATTTT.

This chain connects TRBV5-1 to TRBJ1-1; tentatively, D is TRBD1 (6 bases). V lost 3 bases and J lost 2, with 11 bases in between. Germline CDR1 is SGHRS and CDR2 is YFSETQ. The CDR3 is 14 residues long. CDR3 loop: CASSSGTLNTEAFF. The DNA of the CDR3 is TGCGCCAGCAGCTCCGGGACACTTAACACTGAAGCTTTCTTT.

The rearrangement links TRBV6-5 to TRBJ1-1; D unclear. The CDR3 runs to 11 residues. Deletions cut 6 bases from V and 11 bases from J, with 13 bases between. In germline, CDR1 is MNHEY, CDR2 SVGAGI. The CDR3: CASSQNPGAFF. The CDR3 DNA reads TGTGCCAGCAGCCAGAACCCAGGTGCTTTCTTT.

V usage is TRBV5-4 and J usage is TRBJ1-1, with 9 nucleotides matching TRBD1. CDR1 is SGHNT, CDR2 YYREEE, per germline (reference sequence). CDR3 length: 15 amino acids. V lost 2 bases to trimming and J lost 11 bases; unmatched junction nucleotides: 13. CDR3 sequence reads: CASSFTSGTGHGAFF. The CDR3, as DNA: TGTGCCAGCAGCTTTACATCGGGGACAGGGCACGGGGCTTTCTTT.

The chain is built from TRBV9 and TRBJ2-2; a possible D gene is TRBD2 (5 bases). V was trimmed by 5 bases and J by 2 bases, leaving 19 bases between them. The CDR3 length is 17 residues. The V gene's germline CDR1 is SGDLS and CDR2 YYNGEE. The CDR3 loop is CASSFGLAHYNTGELFF. The CDR3 DNA sequence: TGTGCCAGCAGTTTCGGCCTAGCCCACTACAACACCGGGGAGCTGTTTTTT.

The V and J genes are TRBV15 and TRBJ1-4; 11 bases fit TRBD1. Germline CDR1 and CDR2: LNHNV and YYDKDF (reference sequence). V shed 2 bases, J shed 6 bases, and the junction held 5 bases outside the gene matches. The CDR3 totals 16 residues. The CDR3 is CATSRPRTGGDEKLFF. The CDR3 DNA sequence: TGTGCCACCAGCAGACCAAGGACAGGGGGCGATGAAAAACTGTTTTTT.